This record concerns one T cell receptor beta chain sequence. Germline CDR1 is MNHEY and CDR2 is SVGAGI. V was trimmed by 0 bases and J by 4 bases, leaving 15 bases between them. The CDR3 has 17 amino acids. Sequencing targeted TCR beta in T cells from blood (CD8+ and CD4+). The multiple sclerosis controls consisted of treatment-naive patients with relapsing-remitting disease, either stable or active. Bulk CD8+ and CD4+ cells came from magnetic negative isolation; CD8+ TEMRA by FACS. The data are from a study of CD8 T cells in Susac syndrome. With random hexamers, roughly 0.45 to 1 ug RNA was reverse transcribed. An immunoSEQ multiplex PCR generated amplified TCR beta CDR3 products spanning 54 Vbeta and 13 Jbeta. From the immunoSEQ multiplex PCR reads, TCRdb called clonotypes with MiXCR, one entry per CDR3 protein. The table lists approximately 110,000 distinct CDR3 sequences, approximately 93% of them singletons.

Sequenced input: CD8+ T cells from PBMCs. This chain connects TRBV6-5 to TRBJ2-2, with D tentatively TRBD2 (5 bases). The sequence came from a human donor with multiple sclerosis. CDR3 amino acids: CASSYSVWERVTGELFF. CDR3 sequence (DNA): TGTGCCAGCAGTTACTCGGTTTGGGAGAGGGTCACCGGGGAGCTGTTTTTT.